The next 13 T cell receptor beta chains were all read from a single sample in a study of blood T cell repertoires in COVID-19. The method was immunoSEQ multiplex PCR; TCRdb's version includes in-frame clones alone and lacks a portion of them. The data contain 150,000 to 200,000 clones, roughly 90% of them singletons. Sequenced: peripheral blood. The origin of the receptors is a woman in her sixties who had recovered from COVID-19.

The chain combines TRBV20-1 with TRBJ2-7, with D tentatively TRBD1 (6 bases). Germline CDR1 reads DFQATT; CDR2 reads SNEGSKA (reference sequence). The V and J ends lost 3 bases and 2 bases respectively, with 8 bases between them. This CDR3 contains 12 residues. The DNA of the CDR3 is TGCAGTGCTAGTTCAGGGGCCTACGAGCAGTACTTC. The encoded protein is CSASSGAYEQYF.

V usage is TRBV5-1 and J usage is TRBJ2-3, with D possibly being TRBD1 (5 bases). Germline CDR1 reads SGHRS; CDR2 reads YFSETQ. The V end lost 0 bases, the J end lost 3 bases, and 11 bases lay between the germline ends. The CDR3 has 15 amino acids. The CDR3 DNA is TGCGCCAGCAGCTTGGGAAGGGGCAGGACAGATACGCAGTATTTT. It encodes CASSLGRGRTDTQYF.

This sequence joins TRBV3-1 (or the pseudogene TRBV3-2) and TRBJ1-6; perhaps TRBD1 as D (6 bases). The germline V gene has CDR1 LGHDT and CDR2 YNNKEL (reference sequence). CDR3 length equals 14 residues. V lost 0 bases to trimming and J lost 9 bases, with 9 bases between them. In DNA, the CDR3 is TGTGCCAGCAGCCAAGAAGGGGGACGTTCACCCCTCCACTTT. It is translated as CASSQEGGRSPLHF.

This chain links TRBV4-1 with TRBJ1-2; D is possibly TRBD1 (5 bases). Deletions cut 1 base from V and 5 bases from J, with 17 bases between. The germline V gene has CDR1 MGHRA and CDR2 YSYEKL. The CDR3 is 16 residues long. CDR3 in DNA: TGCGCCAGCAGCCAAGGACCGGCGGGGGGAGGGTATGGCTACACCTTC. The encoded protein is CASSQGPAGGGYGYTF.

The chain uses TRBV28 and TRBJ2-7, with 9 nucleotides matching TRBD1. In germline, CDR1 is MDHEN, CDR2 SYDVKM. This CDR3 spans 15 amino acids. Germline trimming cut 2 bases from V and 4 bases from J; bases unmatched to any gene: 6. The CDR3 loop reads CASSLEGTGLYEQYF. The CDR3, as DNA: TGTGCCAGCAGTTTAGAAGGGACAGGGCTGTACGAGCAGTACTTC.

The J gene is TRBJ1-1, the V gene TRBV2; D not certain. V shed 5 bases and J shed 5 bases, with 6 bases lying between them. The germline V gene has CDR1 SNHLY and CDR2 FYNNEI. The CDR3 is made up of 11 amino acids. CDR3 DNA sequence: TGTGCCAGCAGTCCCCAGACTGAAGCTTTCTTT. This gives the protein CASSPQTEAFF.

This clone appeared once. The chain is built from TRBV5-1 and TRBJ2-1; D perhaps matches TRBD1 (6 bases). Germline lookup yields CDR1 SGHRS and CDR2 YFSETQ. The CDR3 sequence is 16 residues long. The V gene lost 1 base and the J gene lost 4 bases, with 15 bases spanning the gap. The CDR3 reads CASSLRGQQGYNEQFF. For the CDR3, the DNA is TGCGCCAGCAGCTTGCGCGGACAGCAAGGTTACAATGAGCAGTTCTTC.

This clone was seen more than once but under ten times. The CDR3 DNA is TGTTCCCTCCGGGGTAGCACAGATACGCAGTATTTT. It specifies CSLRGSTDTQYF. This rearrangement joins TRBV12-3 or TRBV12-4 to TRBJ2-3, with D possibly matching TRBD2 (5 bases). This CDR3 comprises 12 residues.

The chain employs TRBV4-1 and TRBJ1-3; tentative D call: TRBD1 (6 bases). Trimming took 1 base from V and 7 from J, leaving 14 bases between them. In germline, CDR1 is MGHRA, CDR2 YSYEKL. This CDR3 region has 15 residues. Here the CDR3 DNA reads TGCGCCAGCAGCCAAGCGGCAGGGGTACCGAACACCATATATTTT. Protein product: CASSQAAGVPNTIYF.

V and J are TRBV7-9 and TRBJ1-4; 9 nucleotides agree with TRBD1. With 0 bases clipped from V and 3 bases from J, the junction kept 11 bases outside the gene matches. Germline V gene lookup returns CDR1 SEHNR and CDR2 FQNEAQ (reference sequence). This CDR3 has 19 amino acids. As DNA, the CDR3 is TGTGCCAGCAGCTTAGCGAGGGGGACAGGGAGGCAAGCTAATGAAAAACTGTTTTTT. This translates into CASSLARGTGRQANEKLFF.

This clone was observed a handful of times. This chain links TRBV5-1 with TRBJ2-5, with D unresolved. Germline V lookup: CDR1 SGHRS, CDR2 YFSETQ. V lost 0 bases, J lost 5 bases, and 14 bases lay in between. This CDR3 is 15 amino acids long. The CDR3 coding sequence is TGCGCCAGCAGCTTGGGACTCAGCGTACGGGAGACCCAGTACTTC. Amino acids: CASSLGLSVRETQYF. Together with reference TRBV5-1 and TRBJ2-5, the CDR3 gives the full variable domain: KAGVTQTPRYLIKTRGQQVTLSCSPISGHRSVSWYQQTPGQGLQFLFEYFSETQRNKGNFPGRFSGRQFSNSRSEMNVSTLELGDSALYLCASSLGLSVRETQYFGPGTRLLVL.

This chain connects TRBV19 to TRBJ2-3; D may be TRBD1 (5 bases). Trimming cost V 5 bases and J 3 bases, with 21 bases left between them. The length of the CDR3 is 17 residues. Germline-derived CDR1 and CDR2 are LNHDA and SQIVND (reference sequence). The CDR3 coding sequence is TGTGCCAGTAGTCCCAAGACAGCCGCCCGGCGTACAGATACGCAGTATTTT. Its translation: CASSPKTAARRTDTQYF.

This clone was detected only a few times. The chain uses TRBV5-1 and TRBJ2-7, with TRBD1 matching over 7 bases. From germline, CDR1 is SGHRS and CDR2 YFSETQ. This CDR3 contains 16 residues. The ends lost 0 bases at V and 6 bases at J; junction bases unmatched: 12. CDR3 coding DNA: TGCGCCAGCAGCTTGGGGTCGGTCAGGGGGTCTTTCGAGCAGTACTTC. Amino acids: CASSLGSVRGSFEQYF.